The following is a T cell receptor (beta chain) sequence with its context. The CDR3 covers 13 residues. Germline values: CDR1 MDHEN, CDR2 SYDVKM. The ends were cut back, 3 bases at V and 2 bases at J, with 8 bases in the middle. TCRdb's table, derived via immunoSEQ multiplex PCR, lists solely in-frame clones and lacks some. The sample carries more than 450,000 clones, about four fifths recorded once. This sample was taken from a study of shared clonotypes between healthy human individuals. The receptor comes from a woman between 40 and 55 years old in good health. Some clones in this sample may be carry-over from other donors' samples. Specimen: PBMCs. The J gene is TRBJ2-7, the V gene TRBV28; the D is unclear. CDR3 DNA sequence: TGTGCCAGCAGTTTCGACCCTACCTACGAGCAGTACTTC. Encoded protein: CASSFDPTYEQYF. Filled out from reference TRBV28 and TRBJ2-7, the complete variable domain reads DVKVTQSSRYLVKRTGEKVFLECVQDMDHENMFWYRQDPGLGLRLIYFSYDVKMKEKGDIPEGYSVSREKKERFSLILESASTNQTSMYLCASSFDPTYEQYFGPGTRLTVT.